The source of this T cell receptor beta chain is a study of control samples from healthy donors and cancer patients. Assay: immunoSEQ multiplex PCR; the TCRdb copy retains only in-frame clones and omits some. This table has 200,000 or so clones, about 90% appearing once. Trimming pared 4 bases from V and 1 base from J, leaving 8 bases between. The CDR3 runs to 13 residues. Germline V gene data show CDR1 as SGHRS and CDR2 as YFSETQ. The sequencing input was blood. The chain employs TRBV5-1 and TRBJ1-1, with D possibly matching TRBD1 (5 bases). This TCR was recovered from a young man in good health. The CDR3 region has the DNA TGCGCCAGCAGCGTGGACAAGAACACTGAAGCTTTCTTT. Translation gives CASSVDKNTEAFF.